Sequencing of this TCR beta chain was carried out in a study of blood T cell repertoires in COVID-19 (dated by TCRdb to the early 2020s). Regarding the complete study: The collaborator samples originated in the United States, Italy and Spain and spanned the acute and convalescent phases of COVID-19. The dataset comprised deeply sampled blood TCRbeta repertoires from subjects exposed to, actively infected with, or recovered from COVID-19. A de-identified subject ID, COVID-19 status, age in years and sex were almost always included in the sample metadata. A freely available public database, intended as a resource for researchers studying the immune response to SARS-CoV-2, is where the repertoires were released. Where HLA class I and class II types were available, the types were taken from metadata supplied by the sample provider, not from assay-based typing. The material from the prospective study consisted of cDNA or gDNA derived from T cells, B-cell-depleted T cells, or PBMCs. The samples were drawn from the first 160 participants of the ongoing ImmuneRACE study and from some 1,300 subjects provided by 6 global collaborators.

A second Seattle source provided samples from volunteer blood donors who had recovered from COVID-19. Collaborating institutions collected whole blood in K2EDTA tubes following their own protocols. Collaborator samples were shipped for TCRbeta analysis as frozen whole blood, isolated PBMCs, or DNA extracted from either sample type. In the case of this clone: This clone's antigen is unknown. No much larger clonotype is one base removed from it; base qualities were not supplied.

What the work shows at the level of the full study, not this receptor alone: How much clinical and demographic metadata was included differed by source and by participant, and the metadata was provided uncurated.

The germline V gene (reference sequence) supplies CDR1 LNHDA and CDR2 SQIVND. Inclusive of the bounding cysteine and phenylalanine, the CDR3 is 13 residues long. The kept DNA is CDR3 alone, 39 bases in frame from the first base. Germline trimming amounts to 7 bases on V and 7 bases on J, with 9 as the count of junction bases outside the gene matches. TCRbeta CDR3 regions were amplified from genomic DNA using the immunoSEQ Assay, a bias-controlled multiplex PCR. The study's own analysis went as follows. Within the assay, amplification of reference gene primers was used to estimate how many nucleated cells each sample contained. Sequence reads were collapsed and filtered to measure the absolute abundance of every unique TCRbeta CDR3 rearrangement. For each sample, productive Simpson clonality was calculated as the square root of Simpson's diversity index across productive rearrangements. TCRdb provides this immuneACCESS table in a form limited to in-frame rearrangements. Some clones are lacking; in checked studies, under half of them reflect an unresolved V gene, and why the rest are absent is not known. V and J calls and clone size are copied from that table; D and trimming were computed from the DNA. This sample holds roughly 260,000 clones; around 86% were observed only once. Around 10% of the sample is taken by the ten largest.

The clonotype was recovered from a man aged 35-49 years who had recovered from COVID-19. The specimen was peripheral blood. The chain is encoded by TRBV19 joined to TRBJ1-2, with 7 central nucleotides matching TRBD1. The encoded CDR3 is CASTERGRIGYTF. The nucleotide sequence is given as TGTGCCAGTACAGAAAGGGGGCGTATTGGCTACACCTTC.